This T cell receptor (beta chain) was recorded in a study of vaccination effects on CD4 cells after COVID-19 (dated by TCRdb to the early 2020s). About the study as a whole: Two doses of either the BNT162b2 or the mRNA-1273 mRNA SARS-CoV-2 vaccine were administered to participants. The study compared SARS-CoV-2 spike-specific CD4+ TCR repertoires before and after mRNA vaccination in COVID-19 convalescent patients and infection-naive vaccine recipients. Altogether, over 9 COVID-19 convalescent patients and several SARS-CoV-2-naive healthy vaccine recipients made up the full study. The Oncomine TCR Beta short-read assay on an Illumina iSeq 100 was used to sequence cultures from other donors in the study. Findings and caveats that apply to the study as a whole: At late post-vaccination timepoints, both infection-induced and vaccine-induced clones showed marked clonal contraction, consistent with waning T cell responses. The study was limited by a small number of convalescent patients, and early post-infection timepoints were lacking. Among healthy vaccine recipients, nearly all vaccine-induced clones were SARS-CoV-2 mono-reactive, and just 1 of 255 was cross-reactive with common cold coronaviruses.

In the ViraFEST assay, PBMC were stimulated with viral peptide pools, and TCR sequencing was then used to find antigen-specific CD4+ T cell clonotypes based on their expansion. After 10 to 11 days of culture, CD4+ T cells were isolated with the EasySep CD4+ T cell isolation kit. None of the healthy vaccine recipients had a prior SARS-CoV-2 infection, which was confirmed by nucleocapsid antibody tests that came back negative both before and after vaccination. Each well held some 1.9 million PBMC cultured in IMDM containing roughly 5% human AB serum, around 10 IU/ml IL-2 and gentamicin, along with roughly 10 ug/ml peptides. Half of the culture medium was replaced with fresh IL-2-containing medium on days 3 and 7. Each peptide stimulation condition was cultured in triplicate wells unless otherwise noted. Using Ficoll-Paque Plus gradient centrifugation, PBMC were separated from whole blood and then either used fresh or cryopreserved at -140C. The overlapping peptide pools covered the spike proteins of SARS-CoV-2 as well as those of the common cold coronaviruses HCoV-NL63, HCoV-OC43 and HCoV-229E. The QIAamp micro DNA kit was used to extract genomic DNA from the cultured CD4+ T cells.

With regard to this clone: Its recognized antigen is unknown. No per-base quality is available; no much larger clone lies one base away. Different DNA sequences within this sample yield the same CDR3.

Library method: the immunoSEQ multiplex PCR assay. DNA from the cultured, isolated CD4+ T cells was subjected to TCR beta CDR3 sequencing. As for the original processing: Non-productive TCR sequences were discarded, and reads were trimmed to the CDR3 region, with only CDR3s of 7 or more amino acids retained. Antigen-specific clonotypes were identified with the MANAFEST web app by comparing expansion in peptide wells against reference cultures. Positive clones required FDR<0.05 expansion versus reference and all other wells, odds ratio above 5, and frequency above 0.1% in two replicate wells. Cross-reactive clonotypes were defined as significantly expanded in SARS-CoV-2 spike wells and in at least one common cold coronavirus spike condition. Using the stringdist R package, CDR3 similarity was measured by Levenshtein distance, and unrooted trees were constructed with ape in R 3.6.1. Not all clones reach the TCRdb copy of this immuneACCESS table, which keeps in-frame sequences only. Checked studies attribute under half of the gap to unresolved V genes and leave the rest unexplained. D and trimming were read from the DNA, whereas the V and J calls and clone size are those reported in that table. The sample has roughly 63,000 clones on record, roughly 80% of them singletons. 12% of the sample comes from the top ten.

For CDR1 and CDR2, the germline V gene (reference sequence) lists LNHDA and SQIVND. V and J lose 9 bases and 0 bases, and a span of 11 bases separates them. From cysteine to phenylalanine, the CDR3 is 14 amino acids long. Of all the DNA, just the CDR3 is kept, 42 bases in frame from base 1. The rearranged segments are TRBV19 and TRBJ2-2; a tentative D call is TRBD2 (6 bases match). Sequencing was performed on CD4+ T cells from PBMCs cultured with SARS-CoV-2 spike peptides, taken before COVID-19 vaccination. The sample's cell subset or site, from its label and the paper: SARS-CoV-2 spike overlapping peptide pool stimulation. This sequence was found in a human donor who received a COVID-19 vaccine. The DNA sequence is as follows: TGTGCCAGCCGTGGGACTGCGAACACCGGGGAGCTGTTTTTT. Its protein reads: CASRGTANTGELFF.